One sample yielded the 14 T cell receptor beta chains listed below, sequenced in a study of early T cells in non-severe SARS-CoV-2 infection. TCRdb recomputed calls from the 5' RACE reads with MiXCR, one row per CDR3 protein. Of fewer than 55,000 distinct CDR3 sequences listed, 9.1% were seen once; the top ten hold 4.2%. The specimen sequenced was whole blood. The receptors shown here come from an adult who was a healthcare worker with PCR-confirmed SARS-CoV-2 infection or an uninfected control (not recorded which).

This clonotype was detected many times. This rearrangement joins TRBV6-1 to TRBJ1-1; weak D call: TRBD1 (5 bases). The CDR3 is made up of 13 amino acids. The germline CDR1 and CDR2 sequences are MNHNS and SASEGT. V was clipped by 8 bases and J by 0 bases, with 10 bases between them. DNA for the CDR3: TGTGCCAGCTCAGGGAGTTTGAACACTGAAGCTTTCTTT. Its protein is CASSGSLNTEAFF.

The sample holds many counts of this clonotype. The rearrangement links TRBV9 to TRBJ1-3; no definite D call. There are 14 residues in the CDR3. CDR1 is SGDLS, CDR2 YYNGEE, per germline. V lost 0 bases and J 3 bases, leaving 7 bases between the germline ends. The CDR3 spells CASSVARNGNTIYF. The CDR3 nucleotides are TGTGCCAGCAGCGTAGCCAGGAATGGAAACACCATATATTTT. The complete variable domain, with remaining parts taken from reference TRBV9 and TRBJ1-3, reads DSGVTQTPKHLITATGQRVTLRCSPRSGDLSVYWYQQSLDQGLQFLIQYYNGEERAKGNILERFSAQQFPDLHSELNLSSLELGDSALYFCASSVARNGNTIYFGEGSWLTVV.

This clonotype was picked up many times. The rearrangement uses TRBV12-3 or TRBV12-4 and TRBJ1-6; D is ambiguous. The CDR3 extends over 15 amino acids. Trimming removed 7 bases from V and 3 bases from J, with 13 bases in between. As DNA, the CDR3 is TGTGCCAGCACCGGACCCACTATCTATAATTCACCCCTCCACTTT. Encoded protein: CASTGPTIYNSPLHF.

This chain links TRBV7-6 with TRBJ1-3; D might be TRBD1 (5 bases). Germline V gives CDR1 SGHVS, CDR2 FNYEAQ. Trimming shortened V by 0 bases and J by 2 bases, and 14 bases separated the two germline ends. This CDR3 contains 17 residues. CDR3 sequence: CASSLALGENPGNTIYF. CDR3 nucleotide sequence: TGTGCCAGCAGCTTAGCGCTAGGGGAGAATCCTGGAAACACCATATATTTT.

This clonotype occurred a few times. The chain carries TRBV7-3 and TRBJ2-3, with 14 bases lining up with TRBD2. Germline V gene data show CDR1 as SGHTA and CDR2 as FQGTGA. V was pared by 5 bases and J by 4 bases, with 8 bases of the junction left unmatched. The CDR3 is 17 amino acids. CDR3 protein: CASSLGPGLAGADTQYF. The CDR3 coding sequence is TGTGCCAGCAGCCTTGGGCCGGGACTAGCGGGAGCAGATACGCAGTATTTT.

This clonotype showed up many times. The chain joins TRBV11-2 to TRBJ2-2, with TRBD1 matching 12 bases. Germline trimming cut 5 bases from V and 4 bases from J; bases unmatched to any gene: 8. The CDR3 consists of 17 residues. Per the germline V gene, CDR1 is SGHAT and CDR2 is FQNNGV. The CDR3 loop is CASSRDPGQGATGELFF. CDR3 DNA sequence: TGTGCCAGCAGCCGCGACCCGGGACAGGGGGCCACCGGGGAGCTGTTTTTT. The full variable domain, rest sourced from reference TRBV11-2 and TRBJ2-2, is EAGVAQSPRYKIIEKRQSVAFWCNPISGHATLYWYQQILGQGPKLLIQFQNNGVVDDSQLPKDRFSAERLKGVDSTLKIQPAKLEDSAVYLCASSRDPGQGATGELFFGEGSRLTVL.

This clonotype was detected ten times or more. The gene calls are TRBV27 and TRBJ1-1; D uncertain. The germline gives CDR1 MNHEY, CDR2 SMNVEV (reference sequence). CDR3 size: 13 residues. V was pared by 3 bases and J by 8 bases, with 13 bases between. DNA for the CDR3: TGTGCCAGCAGTTTGGGTACTGCCTCCGAAGCTTTCTTT. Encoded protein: CASSLGTASEAFF.

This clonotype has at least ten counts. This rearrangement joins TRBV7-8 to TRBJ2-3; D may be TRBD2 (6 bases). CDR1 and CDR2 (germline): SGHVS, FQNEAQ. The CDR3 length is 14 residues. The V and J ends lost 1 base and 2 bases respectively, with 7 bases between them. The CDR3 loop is CASSLGTNTDTQYF. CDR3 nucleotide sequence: TGTGCCAGCAGCTTAGGGACTAACACAGATACGCAGTATTTT.

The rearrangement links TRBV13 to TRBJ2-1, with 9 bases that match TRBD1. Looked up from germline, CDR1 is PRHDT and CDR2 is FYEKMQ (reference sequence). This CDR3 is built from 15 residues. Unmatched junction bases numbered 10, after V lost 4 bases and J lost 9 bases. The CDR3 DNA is TGTGCCAGCAGCTCCTCCGGGACAGGGAAGGTTGAGCAGTTCTTC. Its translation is CASSSSGTGKVEQFF.

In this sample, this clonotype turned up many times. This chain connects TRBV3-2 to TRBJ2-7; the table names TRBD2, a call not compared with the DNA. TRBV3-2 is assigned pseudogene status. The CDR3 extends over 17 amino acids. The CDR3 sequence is CASSQEMGGREPYEQYF. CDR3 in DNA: TGTGCCAGCAGCCAAGAAATGGGCGGGAGGGAACCCTACGAGCAGTACTTC.

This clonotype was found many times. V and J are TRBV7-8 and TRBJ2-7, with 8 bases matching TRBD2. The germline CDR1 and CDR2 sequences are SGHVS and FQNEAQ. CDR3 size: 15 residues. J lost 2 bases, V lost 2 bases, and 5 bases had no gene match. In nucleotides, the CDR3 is TGTGCCAGCAGCTTAACTAGCGGAACGACCTACGAGCAGTACTTC. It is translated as CASSLTSGTTYEQYF.

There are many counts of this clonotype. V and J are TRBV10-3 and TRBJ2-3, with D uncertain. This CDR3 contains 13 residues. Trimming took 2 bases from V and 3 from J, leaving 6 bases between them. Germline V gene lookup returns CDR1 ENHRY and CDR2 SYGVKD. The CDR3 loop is CAISESVTDTQYF. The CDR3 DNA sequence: TGTGCCATCAGTGAGAGTGTTACAGATACGCAGTATTTT.

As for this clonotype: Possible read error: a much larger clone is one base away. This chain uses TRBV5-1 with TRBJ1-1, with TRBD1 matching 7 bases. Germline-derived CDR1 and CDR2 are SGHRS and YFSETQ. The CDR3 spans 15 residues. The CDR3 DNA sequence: TGCGCCAGCAGCTTGGGACCACAGGGGAACACTGAATCTTTCTTT. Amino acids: CASSLGPQGNTESFF. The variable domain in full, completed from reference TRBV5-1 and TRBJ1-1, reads KAGVTQTPRYLIKTRGQQVTLSCSPISGHRSVSWYQQTPGQGLQFLFEYFSETQRNKGNFPGRFSGRQFSNSRSEMNVSTLELGDSALYLCASSLGPQGNTESFFGQGTRLTVV.

CDR3 sequence reads: CASSTRGGDIQYF. The CDR3 DNA sequence: TGTGCCAGCAGCACTAGAGGCGGGGACATTCAGTACTTC. The J gene is TRBJ2-4, the V gene TRBV7-9; tentatively, D is TRBD2 (6 bases). Germline CDR1 and CDR2: SEHNR and FQNEAQ (reference sequence). The CDR3 is 13 amino acids. V shed 5 bases and J shed 8 bases, with 13 bases lying between them.